This TCR beta chain was sequenced for a study of PD-L1 blockade in urothelial cancer. About the research overall: Treatment start was followed by blood analysis at 3 weeks (second dose) and again at 6 weeks. General study findings and limits: Below-median pretreatment blood TCR clonality was a predictor of better survival.

This clone was seen once. As yet, its antigen is unknown. V was shortened by 7 bases and J by 2 bases, with 8 bases between the two germline ends. The CDR3 length is 12 residues. The V gene's germline CDR1 is LNHDA and CDR2 SQIVND (reference sequence). The patients' disease, urothelial carcinoma, was locally advanced or metastatic. Spiked synthetic TCR analogs estimated absolute template abundance per PCR. The assay was immunoSEQ multiplex PCR, and TCRdb's table has in-frame clones only and misses some. The sample yields about 74,000 clones, around four fifths seen once. The source material was PBMCs, sampled around atezolizumab (anti-PD-L1) treatment. The sequence was obtained from a man in his sixties or seventies with urothelial cancer. This chain links TRBV19 with TRBJ1-2, with no clear D. The CDR3 DNA reads TGTGCCAGTACAGCGGGGAACTATGGCTACACCTTC. Protein product: CASTAGNYGYTF.